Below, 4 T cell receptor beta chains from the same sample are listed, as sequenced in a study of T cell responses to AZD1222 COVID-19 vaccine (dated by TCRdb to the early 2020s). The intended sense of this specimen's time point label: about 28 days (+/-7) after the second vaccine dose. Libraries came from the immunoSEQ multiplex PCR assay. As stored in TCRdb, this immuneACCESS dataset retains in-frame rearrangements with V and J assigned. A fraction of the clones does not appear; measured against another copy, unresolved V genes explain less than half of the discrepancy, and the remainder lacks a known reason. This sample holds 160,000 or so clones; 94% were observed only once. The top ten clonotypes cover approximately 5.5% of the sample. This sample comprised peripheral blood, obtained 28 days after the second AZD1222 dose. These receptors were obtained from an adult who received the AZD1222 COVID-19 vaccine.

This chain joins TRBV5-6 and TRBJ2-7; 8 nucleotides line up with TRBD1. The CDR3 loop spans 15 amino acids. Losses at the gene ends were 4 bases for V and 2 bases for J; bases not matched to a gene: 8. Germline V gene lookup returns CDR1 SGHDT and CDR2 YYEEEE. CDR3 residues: CASSPGGGIAYEQYF. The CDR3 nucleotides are TGTGCCAGCAGCCCAGGGGGCGGTATTGCCTACGAGCAGTACTTC. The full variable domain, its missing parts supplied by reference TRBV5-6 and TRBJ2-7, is DAGVTQSPTHLIKTRGQQVTLRCSPKSGHDTVSWYQQALGQGPQFIFQYYEEEERQRGNFPDRFSGHQFPNYSSELNVNALLLGDSALYLCASSPGGGIAYEQYFGPGTRLTVT.

In DNA, the CDR3 is TGTGCCAGCAGCCCGAGGGACGACGGTCCCAATGAGCAGTTCTTC. This codes for CASSPRDDGPNEQFF. The chain joins TRBV13 to TRBJ2-1; D tentatively fits TRBD1 or TRBD2 (5 bases each). The germline V and J ends were trimmed by 5 bases and 6 bases, with 17 bases remaining between them. The germline V gene encodes CDR1 PRHDT and CDR2 FYEKMQ (reference sequence). The CDR3 consists of 15 residues.

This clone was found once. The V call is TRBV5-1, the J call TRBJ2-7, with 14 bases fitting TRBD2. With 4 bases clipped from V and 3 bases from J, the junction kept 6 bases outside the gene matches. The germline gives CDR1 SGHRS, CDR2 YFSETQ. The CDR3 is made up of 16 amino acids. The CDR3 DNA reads TGCGCCAGCAGCGTGGGACTAGCGGGAGAGGGCTACGAGCAGTACTTC. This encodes CASSVGLAGEGYEQYF. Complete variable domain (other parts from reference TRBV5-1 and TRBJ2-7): KAGVTQTPRYLIKTRGQQVTLSCSPISGHRSVSWYQQTPGQGLQFLFEYFSETQRNKGNFPGRFSGRQFSNSRSEMNVSTLELGDSALYLCASSVGLAGEGYEQYFGPGTRLTVT.

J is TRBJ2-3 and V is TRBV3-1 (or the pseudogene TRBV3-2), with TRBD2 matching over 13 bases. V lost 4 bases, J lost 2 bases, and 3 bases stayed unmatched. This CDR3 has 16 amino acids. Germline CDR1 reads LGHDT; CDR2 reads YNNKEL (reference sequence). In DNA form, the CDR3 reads TGTGCCAGCAGCCTGGGGACTAGCGGGGCCACAGATACGCAGTATTTT. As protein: CASSLGTSGATDTQYF.